These 19 T cell receptor beta chains were all obtained from the same sample, sequenced in a study of blood T cell repertoires in COVID-19. Assay: immunoSEQ multiplex PCR; the TCRdb copy retains only in-frame clones and omits some. This sample has 80,000 or so clones, with roughly nine tenths found just once. Sequenced input: peripheral blood. Source of these receptors: a woman aged 60-75 years with acute or convalescent COVID-19.

V is TRBV3-1 (or the pseudogene TRBV3-2) and J is TRBJ2-3; D unresolved. The CDR3 runs to 15 residues. The ends were cut back, 0 bases at V and 5 bases at J, with 12 bases in the middle. CDR1 LGHDT and CDR2 YNNKEL come from the germline V gene (reference sequence). CDR3 nucleotide sequence: TGTGCCAGCAGCCAAGATCGTAGTATCGGAGATACGCAGTATTTT. It specifies CASSQDRSIGDTQYF.

The chain combines TRBV6-5 with TRBJ1-4, with unresolved D. The CDR3 has 15 amino acids. V gave up 0 bases and J gave up 3 bases, with 8 bases separating them. Germline loops: CDR1 MNHEY, CDR2 SVGAGI. The CDR3 reads CASSYSMASNEKLFF. CDR3 in DNA: TGTGCCAGCAGTTACTCTATGGCTTCTAATGAAAAACTGTTTTTT.

The rearrangement joins TRBV5-4 to TRBJ2-3; 8 positions match TRBD2. Trimming at V came to 1 base and at J to 3 bases, leaving 4 bases not matched to a gene. This CDR3 is 15 amino acids long. CDR1 is SGHNT, CDR2 YYREEE, per germline (reference sequence). The CDR3 DNA reads TGTGCCAGCAGCTTGAGCGGGAGACAAACAGATACGCAGTATTTT. Its protein is CASSLSGRQTDTQYF.

The chain is built from TRBV19 and TRBJ1-5; 7 bases are shared with TRBD1. The CDR3 loop spans 14 amino acids. Germline V gene lookup returns CDR1 LNHDA and CDR2 SQIVND (reference sequence). J gave up 5 bases and V 9 bases, and 10 bases lay outside the gene matches. The DNA of the CDR3 is TGTGCCAGCACCCCCGGGACAGATTATCAGCCCCAGCATTTT. This gives the protein CASTPGTDYQPQHF.

This clone was found once. V is TRBV7-2 and J is TRBJ1-1; 10 nucleotides agree with TRBD1. CDR3 length equals 14 residues. CDR1 is SGHTA, CDR2 FQGNSA, per germline. With V trimmed by 11 bases and J by 5 bases, 11 bases remained unmatched. The CDR3: CALRQGAERTEAFF. CDR3 in DNA: TGTGCCCTCAGACAGGGGGCTGAGCGGACTGAAGCTTTCTTT.

V usage is TRBV4-3 and J usage is TRBJ1-1; D unresolved. The germline gives CDR1 LGHNA, CDR2 YSLEER. The CDR3 sequence is 17 residues long. Trimming shortened V by 3 bases and J by 0 bases, and 17 bases separated the two germline ends. The CDR3 nucleotides read TGCGCCAGCAGCCATCTCCTGACCCGGGGAATGAACACTGAAGCTTTCTTT. As protein: CASSHLLTRGMNTEAFF.

The V call is TRBV30, the J call TRBJ1-6; weak D call: TRBD1 (6 bases). CDR1 is GTSNPN, CDR2 SVGIG, per germline (reference sequence). Trimming removed 3 bases at V and 9 bases at J, with 12 bases between. This CDR3 spans 13 amino acids. The CDR3 protein is CAWSPRGFSPLHF. CDR3 sequence (DNA): TGTGCCTGGAGCCCTAGGGGGTTTTCACCCCTCCACTTT.

This rearrangement joins TRBV11-2 to TRBJ1-5; maybe TRBD1 (6 bases). This CDR3 contains 13 residues. The germline V and J ends were trimmed by 0 bases and 6 bases, with 6 bases remaining between them. Looked up from germline, CDR1 is SGHAT and CDR2 is FQNNGV. CDR3 sequence (DNA): TGTGCCAGCAGCTTAGACAGGGGTCAGCCCCAGCATTTT. Translated: CASSLDRGQPQHF. The full variable domain, its missing parts supplied by reference TRBV11-2 and TRBJ1-5, is EAGVAQSPRYKIIEKRQSVAFWCNPISGHATLYWYQQILGQGPKLLIQFQNNGVVDDSQLPKDRFSAERLKGVDSTLKIQPAKLEDSAVYLCASSLDRGQPQHFGDGTRLSIL.

The chain couples TRBV27 to TRBJ1-1, with D unclear. There are 13 residues in the CDR3. Trimming shortened V by 5 bases and J by 1 base, and 8 bases separated the two germline ends. Germline loops: CDR1 MNHEY, CDR2 SMNVEV (reference sequence). CDR3 coding DNA: TGTGCCAGCAGTCCGCGGGGGAACACTGAAGCTTTCTTT. Translated: CASSPRGNTEAFF.

CDR3 DNA sequence: TGCGCCAGCAGCTTGGATTCGGGGGTCAGGGCTATCGAGCAGTACTTC. It is translated as CASSLDSGVRAIEQYF. V usage is TRBV5-1 and J usage is TRBJ2-7, with a possible D match to TRBD2 (6 bases). Germline values: CDR1 SGHRS, CDR2 YFSETQ. The CDR3 is 16 amino acids. V shed 0 bases and J shed 6 bases, with 19 bases lying between them.

The chain employs TRBV6-2 or TRBV6-3 and TRBJ1-5, with TRBD1 identical over 7 bases. CDR3 size: 15 residues. J gave up 7 bases and V 6 bases, and 12 bases lay outside the gene matches. Germline values: CDR1 MNHEY, CDR2 SVGEGT. The DNA of the CDR3 is TGTGCCAGCAGCACCGACAGTTTGACAGGGCAGCCCCAGCATTTT. Translated: CASSTDSLTGQPQHF.

The chain employs TRBV27 and TRBJ1-5; possible D gene TRBD1, 6 bases. V was clipped by 6 bases and J by 4 bases, with 7 bases between them. The CDR3 is 12 amino acids. CDR1 MNHEY and CDR2 SMNVEV come from the germline V gene (reference sequence). The CDR3 spells CASRTGNQPQHF. The CDR3 region has the DNA TGTGCCAGCAGAACAGGGAATCAGCCCCAGCATTTT.

The rearrangement links TRBV13 to TRBJ2-1; no clear D. Trimming pared 2 bases from V and 8 bases from J, leaving 7 bases between. Germline values: CDR1 PRHDT, CDR2 FYEKMQ (reference sequence). CDR3 size: 12 residues. The CDR3 nucleotides read TGTGCCAGCAGCTTAAAAGACTATGAGCAGTTCTTC. Its protein product is CASSLKDYEQFF. Using reference TRBV13 and TRBJ2-1 for the parts outside the CDR3, the full variable domain is AAGVIQSPRHLIKEKRETATLKCYPIPRHDTVYWYQQGPGQDPQFLISFYEKMQSDKGSIPDRFSAQQFSDYHSELNMSSLELGDSALYFCASSLKDYEQFFGPGTRLTVL.

The CDR3 loop reads CASRTGGVGEKLFF. Here the CDR3 DNA reads TGTGCCAGCAGGACAGGGGGCGTAGGTGAAAAACTGTTTTTT. The chain employs TRBV28 and TRBJ1-4; the match to TRBD1 covers 10 bases. The CDR3 is 14 amino acids. V gave up 6 bases and J gave up 7 bases; unmatched junction bases: 5. Germline V gene sequence: CDR1 MDHEN, CDR2 SYDVKM.

The V and J genes are TRBV7-2 and TRBJ1-1, with 8 bases matching TRBD1. The CDR3 runs to 15 residues. The germline V gene has CDR1 SGHTA and CDR2 FQGNSA. J was trimmed by 5 bases and V by 5 bases; bases with no gene match: 10. The CDR3 DNA reads TGTGCCAGCAGCCCCCAGAAGACAGGGGCAACTGAAGCTTTCTTT. Its protein is CASSPQKTGATEAFF.

The chain couples TRBV9 to TRBJ2-1, with D unresolved. The germline V gene encodes CDR1 SGDLS and CDR2 YYNGEE. V gave up 0 bases and J gave up 4 bases, with 5 bases separating them. The CDR3 totals 13 residues. The CDR3 DNA follows: TGTGCCAGCAGCGTAGCTCTGTACAATGAGCAGTTCTTC. Translation gives CASSVALYNEQFF.

This clone appeared a few times. This rearrangement joins TRBV24-1 to TRBJ1-1, with a weak D call TRBD1 (5 bases). This CDR3 contains 15 residues. V shed 4 bases and J shed 1 base, with 12 bases lying between them. Germline V gives CDR1 KGHDR, CDR2 SFDVKD. The CDR3 nucleotides are TGTGCCACCAGTGAAGGTGGGGGGGGGAACACTGAAGCTTTCTTT. Translated: CATSEGGGGNTEAFF.

This clone was observed once. V is TRBV5-1 and J is TRBJ2-1, with 10 bases identical to TRBD2. Trimming took 3 bases from V and 6 from J; bases not matched to a gene: 6. The CDR3 length is 15 residues. Germline CDR1 SGHRS, CDR2 YFSETQ. The CDR3: CASSWSGRAPNEQFF. DNA for the CDR3: TGCGCCAGCAGCTGGAGCGGGAGGGCCCCCAATGAGCAGTTCTTC.

The chain employs TRBV19 and TRBJ1-3; 7 nucleotides line up with TRBD1. Germline V CDR1 and CDR2: LNHDA, SQIVND (reference sequence). After removal of 2 bases from V and 0 bases from J, the junction contained 1 base not matched to a gene. This CDR3 contains 15 residues. In nucleotides, the CDR3 is TGTGCCAGTAGTATACGGACAGGCTCTGGAAACACCATATATTTT. Its protein is CASSIRTGSGNTIYF.